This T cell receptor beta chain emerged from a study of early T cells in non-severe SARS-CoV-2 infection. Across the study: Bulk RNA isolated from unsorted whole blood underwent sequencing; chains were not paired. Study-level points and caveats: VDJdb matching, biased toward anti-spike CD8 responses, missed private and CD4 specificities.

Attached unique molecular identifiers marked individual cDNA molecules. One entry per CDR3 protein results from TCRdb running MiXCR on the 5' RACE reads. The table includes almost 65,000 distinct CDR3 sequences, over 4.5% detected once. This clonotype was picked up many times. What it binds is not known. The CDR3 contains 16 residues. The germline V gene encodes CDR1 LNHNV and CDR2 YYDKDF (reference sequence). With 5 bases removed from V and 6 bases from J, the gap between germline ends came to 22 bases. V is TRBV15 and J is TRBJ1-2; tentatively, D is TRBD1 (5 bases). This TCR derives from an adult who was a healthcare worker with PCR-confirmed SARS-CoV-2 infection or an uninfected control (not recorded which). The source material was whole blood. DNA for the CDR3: TGTGCCACCAGCCCCTTCGGGGGGAGTTGGGGGAATGGCTACACCTTC. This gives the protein CATSPFGGSWGNGYTF. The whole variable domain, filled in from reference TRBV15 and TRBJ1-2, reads DAMVIQNPRYQVTQFGKPVTLSCSQTLNHNVMYWYQQKSSQAPKLLFHYYDKDFNNEADTPDNFQSRRPNTSFCFLDIRSPGLGDTAMYLCATSPFGGSWGNGYTFGSGTRLTVV.